This T cell receptor beta chain was obtained from a study of control samples from healthy donors and cancer patients. The method was immunoSEQ multiplex PCR; TCRdb's version includes in-frame clones alone and lacks a portion of them. Among about 160,000 clones listed, roughly 95% were seen once. V lost 1 base and J 6 bases, leaving 16 bases between the germline ends. The CDR3 has 16 amino acids. Per germline, CDR1 SGHRS and CDR2 YFSETQ. V and J are TRBV5-1 and TRBJ2-2; D is unclear. This receptor was identified in a woman aged 30 to 39 in good health. The sample was blood. CDR3 residues: CASSLPPGSRAGELFF. The CDR3 DNA follows: TGCGCCAGCAGCTTGCCTCCGGGCTCCCGCGCCGGGGAGCTGTTTTTT.